Following are 15 T cell receptor beta chains from one sample sequenced in a study of cytomegalovirus exposure and HLA in healthy donors. PCR amplification relied on 60 Vbeta primers (plus 13 Jbeta primers). Here immunoSEQ multiplex PCR was the method, and the copy in TCRdb shows in-frame clones only, minus some. This sample has about 34,000 clones, with approximately 90% found just once. The sample taken for sequencing was PBMCs. The source of these receptors is a boy younger than 18 in good health and CMV-seronegative.

The chain recombines TRBV11-2 with TRBJ1-5, with TRBD1 as a possible D gene (5 bases). V lost 1 base to trimming and J lost 7 bases, with 11 bases between them. The germline V gene encodes CDR1 SGHAT and CDR2 FQNNGV. The CDR3 sequence is 14 residues long. CDR3 sequence (DNA): TGTGCCAGCAGCTTAGCTCTAGGGGTCCAGCCCCAGCATTTT. It translates to CASSLALGVQPQHF.

The chain has TRBV18 and TRBJ1-4; D may be TRBD1 (6 bases). Germline V lookup: CDR1 KGHSH, CDR2 LQKENI. Trimming removed 4 bases at V and 0 bases at J, with 12 bases between. The CDR3 totals 16 residues. This CDR3 reads CASSHVRGATNEKLFF. DNA for the CDR3: TGTGCCAGCTCACACGTCAGGGGCGCAACTAATGAAAAACTGTTTTTT.

The chain has TRBV6-1 and TRBJ2-7, with 11 nucleotides matching TRBD1. In germline, CDR1 is MNHNS, CDR2 SASEGT. CDR3 length: 16 amino acids. The ends lost 2 bases at V and 3 bases at J; junction bases unmatched: 6. CDR3 loop: CASSELTGTGGYEQYF. The CDR3, as DNA: TGTGCCAGCAGTGAATTGACCGGGACAGGGGGCTACGAGCAGTACTTC.

The J gene is TRBJ1-2, the V gene TRBV18, with TRBD1 matching over 7 bases. This CDR3 spans 13 amino acids. V shed 1 base and J 8 bases; nucleotides not matched to a gene: 4. In germline, CDR1 is KGHSH, CDR2 LQKENI. The CDR3 reads CASSPLTGDGYTF. CDR3 nucleotide sequence: TGTGCCAGCTCACCACTTACAGGGGACGGCTACACCTTC.

CDR3 sequence reads: CASLTGASTYEQYF. CDR3 DNA: TGTGCCAGCCTAACAGGGGCCTCGACCTACGAGCAGTACTTC. The chain links TRBV2 to TRBJ2-7; 7 bases match TRBD1. The CDR3 covers 14 residues. The germline gives CDR1 SNHLY, CDR2 FYNNEI. Trimming took 8 bases from V and 2 from J; bases not matched to a gene: 9.

J is TRBJ2-1 and V is TRBV29-1, with 14 bases aligning to TRBD2. Germline loops: CDR1 SQVTM, CDR2 ANQGSEA. Trimming cost V 4 bases and J 7 bases; bases outside gene matches: 15. This CDR3 is 18 amino acids long. CDR3: CSVVGLAQGLAGGNEQFF. In DNA, the CDR3 is TGCAGCGTTGTAGGATTGGCCCAAGGACTAGCGGGGGGTAATGAGCAGTTCTTC.

The DNA of the CDR3 is TGTGCCAGCAGTGAAAGGGCCAGGACTAGCGCAGAGACCCAGTACTTC. Amino acid sequence: CASSERARTSAETQYF. The chain couples TRBV2 to TRBJ2-5, with 9 bases that match TRBD2. Germline CDR1 is SNHLY and CDR2 is FYNNEI. The length of the CDR3 is 16 residues. V lost 2 bases to trimming and J lost 4 bases; unmatched junction nucleotides: 8.

The chain couples TRBV7-2 to TRBJ1-1; weak D call: TRBD1 (5 bases). Germline V lookup: CDR1 SGHTA, CDR2 FQGNSA. Trimming left V 4 bases short and J 7 bases short, with 10 bases between. The CDR3 runs to 12 residues. CDR3 nucleotide sequence: TGTGCCAGCAGCTCGCAGGGCCTTGAAGCTTTCTTT. This codes for CASSSQGLEAFF.

The chain uses TRBV7-9 and TRBJ1-2; D is perhaps TRBD1 (6 bases). This CDR3 has 14 amino acids. Germline CDR1 reads SEHNR; CDR2 reads FQNEAQ (reference sequence). The ends were cut back, 5 bases at V and 3 bases at J, with 13 bases in the middle. The CDR3 nucleotides are TGTGCCAGCAGCATACCGGGGGGCGACTATGGCTACACCTTC. This gives the protein CASSIPGGDYGYTF.

This clone was counted a single time. The chain has TRBV4-1 and TRBJ2-1; TRBD2 might be the D (5 bases). Trimming left V 4 bases short and J 9 bases short, with 7 bases between. The CDR3 is 11 residues long. Germline CDR1 MGHRA, CDR2 YSYEKL. As DNA, the CDR3 is TGCGCCAGCAGCCCGGGGTCTGAGCAGTTCTTC. Amino acids: CASSPGSEQFF.

This clone was detected once. CDR3 coding DNA: TGCGCCAGCAGCCAAGATCTTGCGGAACTCTACGAGCAGTACTTC. This codes for CASSQDLAELYEQYF. The chain joins TRBV4-1 to TRBJ2-7; no clear D gene. The V and J ends lost 0 bases and 3 bases respectively, with 12 bases between them. The CDR3 spans 15 residues. The germline CDR1 and CDR2 sequences are MGHRA and YSYEKL.

V is TRBV2 and J is TRBJ2-7; 9 positions agree with TRBD1. The CDR3 is 15 residues long. V trimming: 1 base; J trimming: 3 bases; junction bases outside the gene matches: 4. From germline, CDR1 is SNHLY and CDR2 FYNNEI. In nucleotides, the CDR3 is TGTGCCAGCAGTGAAGAGGGGACAGGGATCTACGAGCAGTACTTC. Its translation: CASSEEGTGIYEQYF.

This clone was observed once. Here the CDR3 reads CASSRSSTNEKLFF. The CDR3 DNA reads as TGTGCCAGCAGTCGGAGTTCAACTAATGAAAAACTGTTTTTT. The chain uses TRBV2 and TRBJ1-4; D not certain. V was trimmed by 5 bases and J by 0 bases, leaving 7 bases between them. This CDR3 has 14 residues. The germline gives CDR1 SNHLY, CDR2 FYNNEI.

V usage is TRBV5-1 and J usage is TRBJ2-7, with D possibly being TRBD2 (5 bases). The CDR3 is made up of 12 amino acids. From germline, CDR1 is SGHRS and CDR2 YFSETQ. The V end was cut by 1 base, the J end by 4 bases, with 6 bases between. The CDR3 nucleotides are TGCGCCAGCAGCTTGACGGGATACGAGCAGTACTTC. Its translation: CASSLTGYEQYF.

V gene TRBV6-1 combines with J gene TRBJ2-5, with a tentative D call TRBD2 (7 bases). The CDR3 is made up of 16 amino acids. Trimming left V 2 bases short and J 5 bases short, with 18 bases between. Germline-derived CDR1 and CDR2 are MNHNS and SASEGT. For the CDR3, the DNA is TGTGCCAGCAGTGAAAGTATGGGGGGGGGCCCGGAGACCCAGTACTTC. Translating gives CASSESMGGGPETQYF.